The clone carrying this T cell receptor beta chain turned up a few times. As yet, its antigen is unknown. Mismatch with germline at one junction end may stem from a read error. The germline V gene has CDR1 DFQATT and CDR2 SNEGSKA (reference sequence). The CDR3 runs to 11 residues. The sample is drawn from a study of tumor and adjacent non-tumor tissue in lung cancer. On the study more broadly: There were some 12 adenocarcinoma, a couple of squamous cell carcinoma and 1 small cell lung cancer cases. Samples averaged roughly 4 million productive TCRbeta reads each. Points from the study as a whole: TCR diversity was significantly greater in tumor than normal lung tissue.

The library came from three nested PCR rounds adapted from ARM-PCR protocols. Via MiXCR, TCRdb re-called the multiplex PCR reads, giving one row per CDR3 protein. Among 70,000 to 95,000 distinct CDR3 sequences listed, 76% were seen once. RNA was extracted from bulk tissue without any cell sorting. More than 3 cm separated this lung sample from the edge of the tumor. The receptor's source is a man in his 70s with non-small cell lung cancer. What was sequenced was distant non-tumor lung tissue. This rearrangement joins TRBV20-1 to TRBJ2-7, with TRBD1 matching 9 bases. This chain's CDR3 is CSVDRGHEKYF. The CDR3 DNA reads as TGCAGCGTGGACAGGGGACACGAGAAGTATTTC.